Listed here are 21 T cell receptor beta chains from one sample, sequenced in a study of T-cell memory formation after mild COVID-19. A single record per CDR3 protein comes from TCRdb applying MiXCR to the 5' RACE reads. The profile shows 300,000 or so distinct CDR3 sequences, roughly 16% of them singletons. Sequencing was performed on PBMCs or a T cell subset sorted from them (not recorded which). Receptors originate from a man between 18 and 29 years old who had mild COVID-19 (a few samples of this study predate the infection). Cell type and time point are not known.

This clonotype turned up a few times. The chain employs TRBV2 and TRBJ2-2; the match to TRBD1 covers 8 bases. The germline gives CDR1 SNHLY, CDR2 FYNNEI. This CDR3 has 15 residues. V shed 5 bases and J 3 bases; nucleotides not matched to a gene: 5. DNA for the CDR3: TGTGCCAGCAGTCAAACAGGGGGTTACACCGGGGAGCTGTTTTTT. Translating it yields CASSQTGGYTGELFF. The variable domain in full, completed from reference TRBV2 and TRBJ2-2, reads EPEVTQTPSHQVTQMGQEVILRCVPISNHLYFYWYRQILGQKVEFLVSFYNNEISEKSEIFDDQFSVERPDGSNFTLKIRSTKLEDSAMYFCASSQTGGYTGELFFGEGSRLTVL.

This clonotype was observed many times. The chain uses TRBV4-1 and TRBJ2-7; 7 bases fit TRBD1. V lost 4 bases, J lost 4 bases, and 4 bases stayed unmatched. The CDR3 runs 13 residues. Germline CDR1 and CDR2: MGHRA and YSYEKL. The CDR3: CASSLEGAYEQYF. The CDR3 region has the DNA TGCGCCAGCAGCCTTGAGGGGGCGTACGAGCAGTACTTC.

On this clonotype: Mismatch with germline at one junction end may stem from a read error. The gene calls are TRBV7-9 and TRBJ2-7, with D perhaps assigned TRBD1 or TRBD2 (5 bases each). CDR3 length: 11 amino acids. The germline CDR1 and CDR2 sequences are SEHNR and FQNEAQ (reference sequence). The CDR3 is CASSLLRDADF. The CDR3 DNA follows: TGTGCCAGCAGCTTACTCCGGGACGCAGACTTC.

This chain connects TRBV7-9 to TRBJ2-5, with 7 positions matching TRBD1. V was clipped by 5 bases and J by 5 bases; unmatched bases: 8. The CDR3 runs to 14 residues. Germline V CDR1 and CDR2: SEHNR, FQNEAQ (reference sequence). CDR3: CASSQTGSQETQYF. CDR3 bases: TGTGCCAGCAGCCAGACAGGGTCCCAGGAGACCCAGTACTTC.

This clonotype has more than one count but fewer than ten. The CDR3 spells CASRGTGGYGYTF. In DNA, the CDR3 is TGTGCCAGCAGGGGGACAGGGGGCTATGGCTACACCTTC. J is TRBJ1-2 and V is TRBV6-5, with 11 bases that match TRBD1. Germline-derived CDR1 and CDR2 are MNHEY and SVGAGI. J gave up 4 bases and V 6 bases, and 1 base lay outside the gene matches. The CDR3 contains 13 residues.

The chain combines TRBV11-2 with TRBJ2-7; 9 bases are a match to TRBD1. The CDR3 sequence is 14 residues long. The germline CDR1 and CDR2 sequences are SGHAT and FQNNGV. V was clipped by 5 bases and J by 6 bases; unmatched bases: 8. The CDR3 spells CASSEYRGQSEQYF. CDR3 DNA: TGTGCCAGCAGCGAATACAGGGGGCAAAGCGAGCAGTACTTC.

This sequence joins TRBV20-1 and TRBJ2-7; 10 positions agree with TRBD2. The V gene end was trimmed by 3 bases and the J gene end by 6 bases; junction bases not matched to a gene: 5. Germline V lookup: CDR1 DFQATT, CDR2 SNEGSKA (reference sequence). This CDR3 contains 13 residues. The CDR3 sequence: CSARLAGVREQYF. The CDR3, as DNA: TGCAGTGCTAGGCTAGCGGGGGTTCGCGAGCAGTACTTC.

DNA for the CDR3: TGTGCCAGCAGACCTCAGGGGGCTGGCACAGATACGCAGTATTTT. It yields the protein CASRPQGAGTDTQYF. The chain combines TRBV6-2 or TRBV6-3 with TRBJ2-3; 8 nucleotides match TRBD1. The CDR3 is 15 residues long. Germline V gene lookup returns CDR1 MNHEY and CDR2 SVGEGT. The junction had 6 bases not matched to a gene; V was cut back by 6 bases and J by 1 base.

This chain uses TRBV7-8 with TRBJ1-2; TRBD1 might be the D (5 bases). V was pared by 0 bases and J by 2 bases, with 13 bases between. Looked up from germline, CDR1 is SGHVS and CDR2 is FQNEAQ. This CDR3 comprises 16 residues. The DNA of the CDR3 is TGTGCCAGCAGCTTAGCGCCCCGGGGACGCAACTATGGCTACACCTTC. Encoded protein: CASSLAPRGRNYGYTF.

This rearrangement joins TRBV28 to TRBJ1-5; TRBD1 matches 8 bases. There are 16 residues in the CDR3. Germline lookup yields CDR1 MDHEN and CDR2 SYDVKM. The J segment lost 7 bases and the V segment lost 7 bases, leaving 15 bases of the junction unmatched. CDR3 amino acids: CASTKGRTGRRQPQHF. The CDR3 DNA is TGTGCCAGCACCAAGGGTAGGACAGGGAGGCGACAGCCCCAGCATTTT. Based on the CDR3 plus reference TRBV28 and TRBJ1-5, the full variable domain is DVKVTQSSRYLVKRTGEKVFLECVQDMDHENMFWYRQDPGLGLRLIYFSYDVKMKEKGDIPEGYSVSREKKERFSLILESASTNQTSMYLCASTKGRTGRRQPQHFGDGTRLSIL.

V usage is TRBV12-3 or TRBV12-4 and J usage is TRBJ1-4; possible D gene TRBD1, 6 bases. CDR3 length: 13 residues. Trimming pared 1 base from V and 8 bases from J, leaving 8 bases between. The CDR3 reads CASSLGQVEKLFF. The CDR3, as DNA: TGTGCCAGCAGTTTAGGACAGGTAGAAAAACTGTTTTTT.

This clonotype was observed a few times. CDR3 DNA sequence: TGTGCCAGCAGTTACTCTAGCCGCGCCTCCTACGAGCAGTACGTC. This gives the protein CASSYSSRASYEQYV. The J gene is TRBJ2-7, the V gene TRBV6-6; D is ambiguous. This CDR3 spans 15 amino acids. Per the germline V gene, CDR1 is MNHNY and CDR2 is SVGAGI (reference sequence). The V end lost 0 bases, the J end lost 0 bases, and 9 bases lay between the germline ends.

This sequence joins TRBV10-3 and TRBJ2-4; a possible D gene is TRBD1 (6 bases). CDR3 size: 12 residues. The germline V gene encodes CDR1 ENHRY and CDR2 SYGVKD. Deletions cut 0 bases from V and 11 bases from J, with 8 bases between. In DNA, the CDR3 is TGTGCCATCAGTGAGTCAGGGGGACTTCAGTACTTC. Protein: CAISESGGLQYF.

This clonotype was seen only a few times. The V call is TRBV7-2, the J call TRBJ2-1; 9 bases map to TRBD2. Germline CDR1 SGHTA, CDR2 FQGNSA. This CDR3 contains 17 residues. Trimming took 5 bases from V and 0 from J; bases not matched to a gene: 8. The CDR3 reads CASSVSGGPRSYNEQFF. The CDR3 bases are TGTGCCAGCAGCGTAAGCGGGGGGCCCCGCTCCTACAATGAGCAGTTCTTC.

The table lists this clonotype with a few counts. V gene TRBV5-1 combines with J gene TRBJ1-1; D gene ambiguous. V was shortened by 2 bases and J by 2 bases, with 10 bases between the two germline ends. The CDR3 consists of 14 residues. In germline, CDR1 is SGHRS, CDR2 YFSETQ. The DNA for the CDR3 is TGCGCCAGCAGCTTCGGATTCGGCAACACTGAAGCTTTCTTT. This codes for CASSFGFGNTEAFF.

This clonotype was seen a handful of times. The rearrangement joins TRBV10-3 to TRBJ2-2; possibly TRBD1 for D (7 bases). This CDR3 is built from 15 residues. Germline CDR1 ENHRY, CDR2 SYGVKD. V lost 7 bases, J lost 4 bases, and 16 bases lay in between. The CDR3 DNA reads as TGTGCCATCACCGAGCGACAGGGAGGCACCGGGGAGCTGTTTTTT. Its protein product is CAITERQGGTGELFF.

The chain carries TRBV20-1 and TRBJ2-3; D might be TRBD2 (5 bases). Germline V gene sequence: CDR1 DFQATT, CDR2 SNEGSKA (reference sequence). CDR3 length equals 13 residues. V was clipped by 5 bases and J by 4 bases, with 13 bases between them. CDR3 protein: CSALTSGSDTQYF. The DNA of the CDR3 is TGCAGTGCTCTAACTAGTGGGTCAGATACGCAGTATTTT.

This clonotype has just a few counts. The CDR3, as DNA: TGTGCCAGCAGCCTCGGTCGGGGGGGGAACACAGATACGCAGTATTTT. Its translation: CASSLGRGGNTDTQYF. The chain is built from TRBV4-2 and TRBJ2-3; 8 bases are a match to TRBD2. The trim removed 4 bases at V and 2 bases at J, leaving 8 bases unmatched. In germline, CDR1 is LGHNA, CDR2 YNFKEQ. The CDR3 is 16 residues long.

The chain combines TRBV3-1 with TRBJ1-1; D is possibly TRBD1 (6 bases). The CDR3 covers 15 residues. Trimming cost V 4 bases and J 0 bases, with 12 bases left between them. CDR1 LGHDT and CDR2 YNNKEL come from the germline V gene (reference sequence). CDR3 loop: CASSPLGQMNTEAFF. DNA of the CDR3: TGTGCCAGCAGCCCCCTGGGACAAATGAACACTGAAGCTTTCTTT. Complete variable domain (other parts from reference TRBV3-1 and TRBJ1-1): DTAVSQTPKYLVTQMGNDKSIKCEQNLGHDTMYWYKQDSKKFLKIMFSYNNKELIINETVPNRFSPKSPDKAHLNLHINSLELGDSAVYFCASSPLGQMNTEAFFGQGTRLTVV.

The rearrangement joins TRBV20-1 to TRBJ1-4, with unresolved D. With 1 base removed from V and 4 bases from J, the gap between germline ends came to 10 bases. This CDR3 is 14 amino acids long. Germline V gene sequence: CDR1 DFQATT, CDR2 SNEGSKA (reference sequence). In DNA form, the CDR3 reads TGCAGTGCTAGAGGCAGTGCCCGTAATGAAAAACTGTTTTTT. Amino acid sequence: CSARGSARNEKLFF.

The chain employs TRBV7-9 and TRBJ2-1; no firm D call. The V gene's germline CDR1 is SEHNR and CDR2 FQNEAQ (reference sequence). Between the trimmed V and J ends, which lost 5 bases and 10 bases, there was a span of 9 bases. The CDR3 totals 11 residues. The DNA of the CDR3 is TGTGCCAGCAGCCCTAGGTCCGAGCAGTTCTTC. This encodes CASSPRSEQFF.